This T cell receptor beta chain stems from a study of cytomegalovirus exposure and HLA in healthy donors. V shed 2 bases, J shed 5 bases, and the junction held 11 bases outside the gene matches. Germline V gene sequence: CDR1 SSHAT, CDR2 FNYEAQ (reference sequence). CDR3 length: 16 amino acids. In the PCR, 60 Vbeta and 13 Jbeta primers were used. The repertoire was sequenced with immunoSEQ multiplex PCR; TCRdb's copy has only in-frame clones and lacks some. The table includes roughly 200,000 clones, about 78% detected once. Sequencing was performed on PBMCs. This receptor was taken from a man between 40 and 49 years old in good health and CMV-seronegative. This chain uses TRBV7-7 with TRBJ2-5; 7 nucleotides align to TRBD1. DNA for the CDR3: TGTGCCAGCAGCTTATCACACTCGACAGGGATGGAGACCCAGTACTTC. It translates to CASSLSHSTGMETQYF.